Below, 30 T cell receptor beta chains from the same sample are listed, as sequenced in a study of vaccination and CD4 T cells after COVID-19. Researchers used the Oncomine TCR Beta short-read assay to sequence DNA from cultured CD4+ T cells. TCRdb ran MiXCR on the PCR reads and lists one entry per CDR3 protein. There are 11,000 or so distinct CDR3 sequences in the sample; around 46% occur only once, and 20% to 25% lies in the top ten. No antigen has been identified for these receptors. The treatment denotes: 10-day PBMC culture with coronavirus spike peptide pools or control peptides (ViraFEST assay). Sequencing was done on a sample of CD4+ T cells from blood, cultured in vitro. These receptors were taken from a human donor who had recovered from COVID-19.

This chain links TRBV7-9 with TRBJ1-4; D call uncertain. V was pared by 1 base and J by 0 bases, with 6 bases between. Germline values: CDR1 SEHNR, CDR2 FQNEAQ (reference sequence). CDR3 size: 15 residues. CDR3 nucleotide sequence: TGTGCCAGCAGCTTAGTGACTCCAACTAATGAAAAACTGTTTTTT. Translation gives CASSLVTPTNEKLFF.

The chain joins TRBV19 to TRBJ1-6; D gene uncertain. V lost 8 bases to trimming and J lost 0 bases, with 8 bases between them. The CDR3 has 14 amino acids. Germline V gene sequence: CDR1 LNHDA, CDR2 SQIVND (reference sequence). As DNA, the CDR3 is TGTGCCAGTCTCAGTAGCTCCTATAATTCACCCCTCCACTTT. Protein: CASLSSSYNSPLHF.

This clonotype was seen a handful of times. The chain recombines TRBV27 with TRBJ2-2, with D possibly TRBD2 on 7 matching bases. The germline CDR1 and CDR2 sequences are MNHEY and SMNVEV (reference sequence). There are 14 residues in the CDR3. V lost 4 bases, J lost 7 bases, and 13 bases lay in between. CDR3 coding DNA: TGTGCCAGCAGTTCGAGGGGGGGCTACGGGGAGCTGTTTTTT. This gives the protein CASSSRGGYGELFF.

This clonotype came up once. This rearrangement joins TRBV7-8 to TRBJ2-7; D perhaps matches TRBD2 (7 bases). The CDR3 length is 15 residues. Trimming cost V 4 bases and J 4 bases, with 17 bases left between them. Germline CDR1 SGHVS, CDR2 FQNEAQ. CDR3 sequence reads: CASSSPAGQTYEQYF. For the CDR3, the DNA is TGTGCCAGCAGCTCTCCAGCGGGACAAACTTACGAGCAGTACTTC.

V usage is TRBV7-9 and J usage is TRBJ1-4; D may be TRBD1 (5 bases). The germline gives CDR1 SEHNR, CDR2 FQNEAQ (reference sequence). The V gene lost 7 bases and the J gene lost 4 bases, with 10 bases spanning the gap. CDR3 length: 13 amino acids. CDR3 protein: CASTGTLNEKLFF. CDR3 DNA sequence: TGTGCCAGCACGGGGACCCTTAATGAAAAACTGTTTTTT.

The chain combines TRBV5-1 with TRBJ1-5; 9 nucleotides line up with TRBD1. This CDR3 spans 16 amino acids. Looked up from germline, CDR1 is SGHRS and CDR2 is YFSETQ. The junction had 9 bases not matched to a gene; V was cut back by 4 bases and J by 4 bases. The CDR3 DNA sequence: TGCGCCAGCAGCCCCGGGACAGGGCTTTCAAATCAGCCCCAGCATTTT. The encoded protein is CASSPGTGLSNQPQHF.

The chain uses TRBV20-1 and TRBJ1-1; D not resolved. Deletions cut 6 bases from V and 6 bases from J, with 14 bases between. The CDR3 totals 12 residues. Germline V gene lookup returns CDR1 DFQATT and CDR2 SNEGSKA (reference sequence). The CDR3 reads CSAAGTKAEAFF. The CDR3 nucleotides read TGCAGTGCCGCGGGAACTAAGGCTGAAGCTTTCTTT.

The rearrangement uses TRBV6-1 and TRBJ2-3, with 12 bases aligning to TRBD2. Germline trimming cut 6 bases from V and 5 bases from J; bases unmatched to any gene: 3. This CDR3 comprises 14 residues. Germline CDR1 is MNHNS and CDR2 is SASEGT. The CDR3 spells CASRRLAGEDTQYF. CDR3 nucleotides: TGTGCCAGCAGGAGACTAGCGGGGGAAGATACGCAGTATTTT.

This clonotype was seen more than once but under ten times. V usage is TRBV19 and J usage is TRBJ1-2, with a weak D call TRBD1 (6 bases). CDR1 and CDR2 from the germline V gene are LNHDA and SQIVND (reference sequence). The CDR3 is 16 residues long. V was pared by 4 bases and J by 1 base, with 16 bases between. CDR3 coding DNA: TGTGCCAGTAGTACTGACCAGGGACAAATTAACTATGGCTACACCTTC. Amino acids: CASSTDQGQINYGYTF.

V usage is TRBV5-1 and J usage is TRBJ2-1; TRBD1 or TRBD2 may be the D gene (6 bases each). Germline CDR1 and CDR2: SGHRS and YFSETQ. Trimming cost V 0 bases and J 0 bases, with 7 bases left between them. This CDR3 contains 15 residues. The DNA for the CDR3 is TGCGCCAGCAGCTTGGGGGGGGCCTCCTACAATGAGCAGTTCTTC. Encoded protein: CASSLGGASYNEQFF.

This rearrangement joins TRBV12-3 or TRBV12-4 to TRBJ1-5; D perhaps matches TRBD1 (5 bases). The germline V and J ends were trimmed by 6 bases and 5 bases, with 11 bases remaining between them. The CDR3 is 13 residues long. The chain's CDR3 is CASRARVDQPQHF. In nucleotides, the CDR3 is TGTGCCAGCAGGGCCAGGGTGGATCAGCCCCAGCATTTT.

This clonotype has only a few counts. The chain links TRBV19 to TRBJ1-1; D may be TRBD1 (5 bases). Trimming removed 6 bases from V and 1 base from J, with 9 bases in between. The length of the CDR3 is 13 residues. Germline V gene data show CDR1 as LNHDA and CDR2 as SQIVND (reference sequence). The CDR3 reads CASSPGPNTEAFF. The CDR3 nucleotides read TGTGCCAGTAGCCCGGGACCGAACACTGAAGCTTTCTTT.

This clonotype has a handful of counts. The gene calls are TRBV7-9 and TRBJ1-2; 9 nucleotides agree with TRBD1. Trimming took 5 bases from V and 7 from J; bases not matched to a gene: 14. The V gene's germline CDR1 is SEHNR and CDR2 FQNEAQ (reference sequence). The CDR3 runs to 16 residues. The CDR3: CASSLKEGTGRGGYTF. The CDR3 nucleotides are TGTGCCAGCAGCCTGAAGGAAGGGACAGGGAGAGGTGGCTACACCTTC.

The gene calls are TRBV2 and TRBJ2-5; 7 bases line up with TRBD2. Germline V CDR1 and CDR2: SNHLY, FYNNEI. This CDR3 comprises 16 residues. The V segment lost 2 bases and the J segment 2 bases; nucleotides outside the gene matches: 8. The CDR3 coding sequence is TGTGCCAGCAGTGAACCCTTTAGCGGGCTACAAGAGACCCAGTACTTC. It is translated as CASSEPFSGLQETQYF.

The chain combines TRBV5-4 with TRBJ1-2; TRBD1 is a possible D gene (6 bases). V was pared by 1 base and J by 4 bases, with 14 bases between. There are 15 residues in the CDR3. CDR1 SGHNT and CDR2 YYREEE come from the germline V gene (reference sequence). CDR3 amino acids: CASSLYQGRTYGYTF. Written as DNA, the CDR3 is TGTGCCAGCAGCTTGTACCAGGGGAGGACCTATGGCTACACCTTC.

This clonotype was picked up a small number of times. The V call is TRBV27, the J call TRBJ2-2; 8 bases fit TRBD1. The trim removed 6 bases at V and 4 bases at J, leaving 4 bases unmatched. Germline V CDR1 and CDR2: MNHEY, SMNVEV (reference sequence). The CDR3 is 14 residues long. CDR3 sequence: CASSFDRGTGELFF. CDR3 in DNA: TGTGCCAGCAGCTTCGACAGGGGCACCGGGGAGCTGTTTTTT.

V and J are TRBV19 and TRBJ2-3, with 8 bases fitting TRBD2. With V trimmed by 5 bases and J by 4 bases, 11 bases remained unmatched. The CDR3 is 16 residues long. Germline CDR1 reads LNHDA; CDR2 reads SQIVND (reference sequence). The CDR3 sequence: CASSSLAGSSPDTQYF. The CDR3 bases are TGTGCCAGTAGTTCTTTAGCGGGGAGTTCTCCAGATACGCAGTATTTT.

This sequence joins TRBV5-3 and TRBJ2-3, with D maybe TRBD1 (7 bases). TRBV5-3 is noted as an ORF with a role that remains uncertain. V was trimmed by 4 bases and J by 2 bases, leaving 17 bases between them. The CDR3 is 16 residues long. In DNA, the CDR3 is TGTGCCAGAAGCCCCAAGGGGGCGGGGATCACAGATACGCAGTATTTT. Amino acids: CARSPKGAGITDTQYF.

The chain couples TRBV20-1 to TRBJ1-1, with D possibly TRBD1 on 5 matching bases. CDR1 is DFQATT and CDR2 is SNEGSKA in the germline V gene (reference sequence). V lost 1 base to trimming and J lost 3 bases, with 6 bases between them. The CDR3 length is 12 residues. CDR3 loop: CSARGGDTEAFF. In DNA form, the CDR3 reads TGCAGTGCTAGAGGGGGGGACACTGAAGCTTTCTTT.

This clonotype is medium-sized (0.01 to 0.1%) within its sample. The V gene is TRBV20-1, the J gene TRBJ2-1; tentatively, D is TRBD1 or TRBD2 (5 bases each). CDR3 length: 16 residues. Trimming took off 1 base at V and 4 bases at J, with 17 bases between the two ends. The germline V gene encodes CDR1 DFQATT and CDR2 SNEGSKA (reference sequence). The CDR3 DNA sequence: TGCAGTGCTAGAGCTACCGGGACCTCAGTTTACAATGAGCAGTTCTTC. It encodes CSARATGTSVYNEQFF.

The V call is TRBV12-3 or TRBV12-4, the J call TRBJ1-5; D gene ambiguous. CDR3 length equals 14 residues. V lost 8 bases to trimming and J lost 10 bases, with 21 bases between them. The CDR3 loop is CASAKSGVLSPQHF. CDR3 DNA sequence: TGTGCCAGCGCGAAAAGCGGGGTCCTCTCTCCCCAGCATTTT.

This clonotype showed up just a few times. The gene calls are TRBV7-2 and TRBJ2-5, with D possibly matching TRBD1 (5 bases). This CDR3 has 14 residues. Germline V gene sequence: CDR1 SGHTA, CDR2 FQGNSA. Between the trimmed V and J ends, which lost 1 base and 1 base, there was a span of 7 bases. The CDR3 DNA is TGTGCCAGCAGCTTAGGGGGCGCCCAAGAGACCCAGTACTTC. This translates into CASSLGGAQETQYF.

This clonotype occurred once. This sequence joins TRBV2 and TRBJ1-1; maybe TRBD1 (5 bases). Germline V CDR1 and CDR2: SNHLY, FYNNEI. This CDR3 spans 16 amino acids. With 11 bases removed from V and 3 bases from J, the gap between germline ends came to 25 bases. The CDR3 protein is CAGVLGQLWRDTEAFF. The CDR3 nucleotides are TGTGCCGGCGTCCTGGGGCAACTCTGGCGGGACACTGAAGCTTTCTTT.

This clonotype came up a few times. The chain combines TRBV12-3 or TRBV12-4 with TRBJ1-1; 7 nucleotides line up with TRBD1. V lost 3 bases to trimming and J lost 5 bases; unmatched junction nucleotides: 9. The CDR3 has 15 residues. The CDR3 DNA reads as TGTGCCAGCAGTTTCAGAGGGGGCGCGGCGACTGAAGCTTTCTTT. This sequence encodes CASSFRGGAATEAFF.

The chain combines TRBV6-2 or TRBV6-3 with TRBJ1-2; 7 bases agree with TRBD1. The CDR3 loop spans 13 amino acids. V dropped 6 bases and J dropped 7; count of bases not matched to a gene: 8. Germline V gives CDR1 MNHEY, CDR2 SVGEGT. CDR3 amino acids: CASSQNRGFGYTF. CDR3 nucleotide sequence: TGTGCCAGCAGCCAGAACAGGGGATTTGGCTACACCTTC.

The table lists this clonotype with a few counts. The V and J genes are TRBV30 and TRBJ1-2, with 7 bases matching TRBD1. The germline gives CDR1 GTSNPN, CDR2 SVGIG (reference sequence). With V trimmed by 1 base and J by 3 bases, 2 bases remained unmatched. This CDR3 has 13 residues. Here the CDR3 reads CAWSDDRDYGYTF. The CDR3 DNA reads as TGTGCCTGGAGTGATGACAGGGACTATGGCTACACCTTC.

This clonotype appeared a few times. The J gene is TRBJ1-4, the V gene TRBV7-2; the D is unclear. V dropped 1 base and J dropped 8 bases, with 8 bases sitting between them. The germline gives CDR1 SGHTA, CDR2 FQGNSA. This CDR3 is 13 amino acids long. The CDR3: CASSLVPREKLFF. The CDR3 DNA reads TGTGCCAGCAGCTTAGTACCTCGGGAAAAACTGTTTTTT. Drawing the rest from reference TRBV7-2 and TRBJ1-4, the complete variable domain is GAGVSQSPSNKVTEKGKDVELRCDPISGHTALYWYRQSLGQGLEFLIYFQGNSAPDKSGLPSDRFSAERTGGSVSTLTIQRTQQEDSAVYLCASSLVPREKLFFGSGTQLSVL.

The chain recombines TRBV7-2 with TRBJ1-2, with 7 bases fitting TRBD1. The V segment lost 4 bases and the J segment 7 bases; nucleotides outside the gene matches: 12. There are 15 residues in the CDR3. CDR1 and CDR2 (germline): SGHTA, FQGNSA. CDR3 loop: CASSSLQGSFAGYTF. For the CDR3, the DNA is TGTGCCAGCAGCTCGCTACAGGGGTCTTTTGCTGGCTACACCTTC.

V and J are TRBV6-2 or TRBV6-3 and TRBJ2-2, with D maybe TRBD2 (6 bases). Deletions cut 2 bases from V and 1 base from J, with 14 bases between. This CDR3 contains 17 residues. Germline V CDR1 and CDR2: MNHEY, SVGEGT. CDR3 region: CASSYPAEGRNTGELFF. The CDR3 DNA sequence: TGTGCCAGCAGTTACCCAGCGGAGGGGAGGAACACCGGGGAGCTGTTTTTT.

The rearrangement joins TRBV19 to TRBJ1-3; possibly TRBD1 for D (6 bases). V was clipped by 5 bases and J by 5 bases, with 19 bases between them. This CDR3 has 16 residues. Germline V lookup: CDR1 LNHDA, CDR2 SQIVND (reference sequence). Here the CDR3 reads CASSVGGQPRRNTIYF. Here the CDR3 DNA reads TGTGCCAGTAGTGTTGGAGGACAGCCAAGAAGAAACACCATATATTTT.